This T cell receptor (beta chain) was identified during a study of response to subunit inactivated influenza vaccine. Notes on the study in general: Each seasonal influenza vaccination, the authors suggested, recruits few new T cells.

The length of the CDR3 is 15 residues. The germline gives CDR1 SEHNR, CDR2 FQNEAQ (reference sequence). Trimming removed 5 bases from V and 6 bases from J; junction bases left unmatched: 12. TCRdb fed the RT-PCR reads into MiXCR, producing one record per CDR3 protein. The table has under 950,000 distinct CDR3 sequences, 20% to 25% seen once; the top ten hold approximately 10%. This clonotype showed up just a few times. Its matching antigen is unknown. The sequencing used PBMCs from blood, collected 5 days after vaccination. The chain uses TRBV7-9 and TRBJ2-7; 8 nucleotides align to TRBD2. The TCR sequence derives from a man aged 45-65 years who received an inactivated influenza vaccine. CDR3 in DNA: TGTGCCAGCAGCCGTGCCCCCGGGACTAGACGCGAGCAGTACTTC. This sequence encodes CASSRAPGTRREQYF.